A single sample gave rise to the 5 T cell receptor beta chains below, sequenced in a study of T cell responses to AZD1222 COVID-19 vaccine. This table comes from immunoSEQ multiplex PCR, and its TCRdb copy is limited to in-frame clones, with some not included. The sample has around 130,000 clones; approximately 92% are singletons. The sequencing here drew on peripheral blood, taken 28 days after the second AZD1222 dose. The receptor set was obtained from an adult who received the AZD1222 COVID-19 vaccine.

The chain couples TRBV18 to TRBJ1-5; tentatively, D is TRBD1 (5 bases). With 3 bases removed from V and 7 bases from J, the gap between germline ends came to 16 bases. CDR3 length: 15 residues. Per germline, CDR1 KGHSH and CDR2 LQKENI. The chain's CDR3 is CASSPATRAGQPQHF. CDR3 nucleotide sequence: TGTGCCAGCTCACCCGCGACCAGGGCTGGACAGCCCCAGCATTTT.

V usage is TRBV7-9 and J usage is TRBJ2-7; D perhaps matches TRBD2 (5 bases). This CDR3 has 15 residues. The germline V gene encodes CDR1 SEHNR and CDR2 FQNEAQ (reference sequence). Trimming stripped 5 bases from V and 0 bases from J, with 14 bases between. The CDR3 sequence is CASSRLGDRSYEQYF. CDR3 DNA sequence: TGTGCCAGCAGCCGGTTGGGAGATCGCTCCTACGAGCAGTACTTC. Complete variable domain (other parts from reference TRBV7-9 and TRBJ2-7): DTGVSQNPRHKITKRGQNVTFRCDPISEHNRLYWYRQTLGQGPEFLTYFQNEAQLEKSRLLSDRFSAERPKGSFSTLEIQRTEQGDSAMYLCASSRLGDRSYEQYFGPGTRLTVT.

The chain couples TRBV25-1 to TRBJ1-6; TRBD1 matches 11 bases. V shed 7 bases, J shed 7 bases, and the junction held 3 bases outside the gene matches. Germline loops: CDR1 MGHDK, CDR2 SYGVNS. This CDR3 spans 14 amino acids. This CDR3 is CASTGTGGNSPLHF. As DNA, the CDR3 is TGTGCCAGCACCGGGACAGGGGGGAATTCACCCCTCCACTTT.

The chain joins TRBV7-6 to TRBJ2-7; 9 bases are a match to TRBD1. The CDR3 totals 13 residues. The germline V gene encodes CDR1 SGHVS and CDR2 FNYEAQ. V was pared by 5 bases and J by 6 bases, with 5 bases of the junction left unmatched. The CDR3: CASSVDRGREQYF. The CDR3 region has the DNA TGTGCCAGCAGCGTGGACAGGGGTCGCGAGCAGTACTTC.

The V gene is TRBV6-2 or TRBV6-3, the J gene TRBJ1-1; D gene ambiguous. CDR1 and CDR2 from the germline V gene are MNHEY and SVGEGT. The CDR3 totals 14 residues. The V end lost 3 bases, the J end lost 0 bases, and 8 bases lay between the germline ends. CDR3 sequence: CASSYPPMNTEAFF. The CDR3 coding sequence is TGTGCCAGCAGTTATCCTCCGATGAACACTGAAGCTTTCTTT.